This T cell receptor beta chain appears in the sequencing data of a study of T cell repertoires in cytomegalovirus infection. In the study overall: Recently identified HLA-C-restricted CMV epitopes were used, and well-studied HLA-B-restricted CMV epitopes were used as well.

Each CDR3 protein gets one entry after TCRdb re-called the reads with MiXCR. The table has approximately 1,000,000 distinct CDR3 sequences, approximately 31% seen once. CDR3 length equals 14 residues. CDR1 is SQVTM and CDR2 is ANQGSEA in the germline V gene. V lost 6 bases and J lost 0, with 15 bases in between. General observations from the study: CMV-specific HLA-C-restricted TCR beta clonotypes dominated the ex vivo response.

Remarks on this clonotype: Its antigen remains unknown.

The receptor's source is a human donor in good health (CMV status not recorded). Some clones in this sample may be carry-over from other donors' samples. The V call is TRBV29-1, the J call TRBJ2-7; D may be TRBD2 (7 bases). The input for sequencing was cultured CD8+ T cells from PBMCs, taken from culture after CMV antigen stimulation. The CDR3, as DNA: TGCAGCGTGGGGGGGGGGCGAGACTCCTACGAGCAGTACTTC. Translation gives CSVGGGRDSYEQYF.